The 2 T cell receptor beta chains below come from one sample, sequenced in a study of patients and donors after allogeneic stem cell transplantation. TCRdb ran MiXCR on the RT-PCR reads and lists one entry per CDR3 protein. The data show fewer than 180,000 distinct CDR3 sequences, approximately 35% seen once. Sequencing input: blood, either unsorted or a sorted T cell fraction (not recorded which). The receptors stem from a human donor who was either an allogeneic HSCT recipient or a stem cell or donor lymphocyte infusion donor (not recorded which). It is not recorded whose cells these are; they may come from a transplant donor.

The chain combines TRBV12-3 or TRBV12-4 with TRBJ2-1; TRBD2 matches 10 bases. V was clipped by 3 bases and J by 6 bases; unmatched bases: 5. The CDR3 sequence is 15 residues long. The CDR3 sequence: CASSLELAGFNEQFF. The CDR3 DNA is TGTGCCAGCAGTTTGGAACTAGCGGGGTTCAATGAGCAGTTCTTC.

Here the CDR3 reads CASSLRQGNAYGYTF. For the CDR3, the DNA is TGTGCCAGCAGTTTGAGGCAGGGTAACGCCTATGGCTACACCTTC. The V call is TRBV12-3 or TRBV12-4, the J call TRBJ1-2; D is possibly TRBD1 (5 bases). V was pared by 3 bases and J by 4 bases, with 15 bases between. The CDR3 length is 15 residues.